This T cell receptor beta chain was sequenced for a study of chemoradiotherapy in HPV16-positive cancers. Over chemoradiotherapy, repertoires were sampled more than once. Assay: immunoSEQ multiplex PCR; the TCRdb copy retains only in-frame clones and omits some. The data hold about 5,400 clones, with 55% to 75% observed a single time. Sequences were derived from tumor tissue, sampled from a patient who underwent chemoradiotherapy. This receptor was obtained from a human donor with HPV-associated anogenital cancer.

The CDR3 DNA reads TGTGCCAGCAGTCTTAGCGGGAATGAGCAGTTCTTC. The encoded protein is CASSLSGNEQFF. The J gene is TRBJ2-1, the V gene TRBV2, with 7 bases identical to TRBD2. The CDR3 has 12 amino acids. Germline V gene data show CDR1 as SNHLY and CDR2 as FYNNEI. Trimming took 5 bases from V and 7 from J; bases not matched to a gene: 2.